The clone carrying this TCR beta chain occurred a few times. Its antigen is unknown. The data are from a study of T cell responses to AZD1222 COVID-19 vaccine. Per germline, CDR1 SGHDT and CDR2 YYEEEE. V shed 3 bases and J 3 bases; nucleotides not matched to a gene: 10. The length of the CDR3 is 18 residues. Measured with immunoSEQ multiplex PCR; TCRdb has only the in-frame clones, and not every one. The repertoire consists of 80,000 to 100,000 clones, with around 90% occurring once and the leading ten covering 10%. Findings and caveats of the study: White British donors predominated, females outnumbered males, and clonal diversity was possibly underestimated. The study identified only 6 or 7 AZD1222 recipients as seropositive at baseline.

This sequence originates from an adult in good health. The sequencing here drew on peripheral blood, taken on day 0 of MenACWY control vaccination. The chain carries TRBV5-6 and TRBJ1-4; 11 nucleotides match TRBD1. In DNA form, the CDR3 reads TGTGCCAGCAGCTCGCTTGTTGGACAGGGGGCTCCTAATGAAAAACTGTTTTTT. Its protein is CASSSLVGQGAPNEKLFF.